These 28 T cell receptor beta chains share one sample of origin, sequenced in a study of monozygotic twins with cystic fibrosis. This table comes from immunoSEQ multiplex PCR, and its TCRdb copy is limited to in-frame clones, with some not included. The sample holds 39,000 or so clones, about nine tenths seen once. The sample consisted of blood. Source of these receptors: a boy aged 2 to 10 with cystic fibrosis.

The CDR3 DNA is TGTGCCAGCAGCTTCAGAGCAGGGGAGGGCTCACCCCTCCACTTT. Translation gives CASSFRAGEGSPLHF. The chain has TRBV7-2 and TRBJ1-6; the D gene is possibly TRBD1 (6 bases). Trimming left V 3 bases short and J 10 bases short, with 16 bases between. This CDR3 has 15 residues. The germline V gene encodes CDR1 SGHTA and CDR2 FQGNSA.

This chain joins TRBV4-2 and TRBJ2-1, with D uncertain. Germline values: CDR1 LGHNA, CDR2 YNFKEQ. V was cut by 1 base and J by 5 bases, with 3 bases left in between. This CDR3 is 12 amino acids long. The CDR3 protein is CASSQGNNEQFF. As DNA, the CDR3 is TGTGCCAGCAGCCAAGGTAACAATGAGCAGTTCTTC.

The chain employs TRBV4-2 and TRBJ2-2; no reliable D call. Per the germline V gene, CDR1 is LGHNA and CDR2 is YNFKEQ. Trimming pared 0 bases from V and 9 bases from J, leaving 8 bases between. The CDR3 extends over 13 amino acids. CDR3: CASSQEPPRELFF. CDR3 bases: TGTGCCAGCAGCCAAGAACCCCCCCGGGAGCTGTTTTTT.

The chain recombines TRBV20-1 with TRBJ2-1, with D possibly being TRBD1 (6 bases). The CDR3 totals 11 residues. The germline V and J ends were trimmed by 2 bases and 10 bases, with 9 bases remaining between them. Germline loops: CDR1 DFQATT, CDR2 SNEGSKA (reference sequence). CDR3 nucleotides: TGCAGTGCTAGAACAGGGCCCGAGCAGTTCTTC. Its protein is CSARTGPEQFF.

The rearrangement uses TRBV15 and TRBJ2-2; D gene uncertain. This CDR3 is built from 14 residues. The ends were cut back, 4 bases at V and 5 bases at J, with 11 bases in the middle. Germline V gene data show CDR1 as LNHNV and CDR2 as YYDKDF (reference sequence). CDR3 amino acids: CATSNLGSTGELFF. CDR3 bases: TGTGCCACCAGCAATCTGGGGTCGACCGGGGAGCTGTTTTTT. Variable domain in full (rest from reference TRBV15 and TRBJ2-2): DAMVIQNPRYQVTQFGKPVTLSCSQTLNHNVMYWYQQKSSQAPKLLFHYYDKDFNNEADTPDNFQSRRPNTSFCFLDIRSPGLGDTAMYLCATSNLGSTGELFFGEGSRLTVL.

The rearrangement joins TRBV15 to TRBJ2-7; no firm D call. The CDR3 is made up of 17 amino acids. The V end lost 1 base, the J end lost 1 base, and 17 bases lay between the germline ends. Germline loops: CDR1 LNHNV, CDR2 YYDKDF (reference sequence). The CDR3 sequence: CATSRVLGTISSYEQYF. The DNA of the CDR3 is TGTGCCACCAGCAGAGTTCTCGGTACTATTAGTTCCTACGAGCAGTACTTC.

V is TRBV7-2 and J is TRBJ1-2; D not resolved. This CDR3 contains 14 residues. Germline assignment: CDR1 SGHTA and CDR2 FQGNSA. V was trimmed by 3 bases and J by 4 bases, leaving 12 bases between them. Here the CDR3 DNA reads TGTGCCAGCAGCTTTTACGGGTTTTCCTATGGCTACACCTTC. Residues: CASSFYGFSYGYTF. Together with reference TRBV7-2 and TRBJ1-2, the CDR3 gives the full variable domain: GAGVSQSPSNKVTEKGKDVELRCDPISGHTALYWYRQSLGQGLEFLIYFQGNSAPDKSGLPSDRFSAERTGGSVSTLTIQRTQQEDSAVYLCASSFYGFSYGYTFGSGTRLTVV.

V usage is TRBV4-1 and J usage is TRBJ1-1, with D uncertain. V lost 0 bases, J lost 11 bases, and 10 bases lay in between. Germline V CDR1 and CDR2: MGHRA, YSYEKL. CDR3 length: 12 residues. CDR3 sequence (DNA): TGCGCCAGCAGCCAAGAAGGGCTTGGTGCTTTCTTT. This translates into CASSQEGLGAFF.

CDR3 nucleotide sequence: TGTGCCAGCAGACGGATGAGATCAAGTGAAAAACTGTTTTTT. This translates into CASRRMRSSEKLFF. The chain employs TRBV6-5 and TRBJ1-4; no firm D call. The germline V gene has CDR1 MNHEY and CDR2 SVGAGI. V lost 6 bases and J lost 7, with 15 bases in between. The CDR3 covers 14 residues.

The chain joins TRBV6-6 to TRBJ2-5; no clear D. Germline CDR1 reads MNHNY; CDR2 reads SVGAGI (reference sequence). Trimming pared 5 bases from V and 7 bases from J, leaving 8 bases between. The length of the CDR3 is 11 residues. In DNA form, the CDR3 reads TGTGCCAGCAGTCCTTTGTGGACCCAGTACTTC. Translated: CASSPLWTQYF.

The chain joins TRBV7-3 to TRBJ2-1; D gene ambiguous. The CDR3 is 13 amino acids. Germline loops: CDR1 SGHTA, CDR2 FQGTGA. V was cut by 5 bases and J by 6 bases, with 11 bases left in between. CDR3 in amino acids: CASSDLLPNEQFF. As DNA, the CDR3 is TGTGCCAGCAGCGACTTACTACCCAATGAGCAGTTCTTC.

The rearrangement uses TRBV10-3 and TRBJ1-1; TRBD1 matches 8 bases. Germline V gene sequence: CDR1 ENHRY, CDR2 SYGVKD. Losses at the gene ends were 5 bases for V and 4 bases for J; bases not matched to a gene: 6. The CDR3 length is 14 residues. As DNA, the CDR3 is TGTGCCATCAGTCCGGGACAGGTGGCCACTGAAGCTTTCTTT. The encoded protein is CAISPGQVATEAFF.

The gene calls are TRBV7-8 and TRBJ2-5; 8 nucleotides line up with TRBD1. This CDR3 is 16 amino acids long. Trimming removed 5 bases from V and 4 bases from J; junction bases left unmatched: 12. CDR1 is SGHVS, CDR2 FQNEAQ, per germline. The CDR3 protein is CASSIPDREDRETQYF. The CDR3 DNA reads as TGTGCCAGCAGCATACCGGACAGGGAGGATCGAGAGACCCAGTACTTC.

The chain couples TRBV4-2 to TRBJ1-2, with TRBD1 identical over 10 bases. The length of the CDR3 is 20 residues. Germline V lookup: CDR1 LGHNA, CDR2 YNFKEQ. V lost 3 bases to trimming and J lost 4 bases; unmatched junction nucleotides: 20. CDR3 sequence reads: CASSQRAGDRGLVQRYGYTF. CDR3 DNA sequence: TGTGCCAGCAGCCAGCGCGCCGGGGACAGGGGTTTAGTACAGCGCTATGGCTACACCTTC.

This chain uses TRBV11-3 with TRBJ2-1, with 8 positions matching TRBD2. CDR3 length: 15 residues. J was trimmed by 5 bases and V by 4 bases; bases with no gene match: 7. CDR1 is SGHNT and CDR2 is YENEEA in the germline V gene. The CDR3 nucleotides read TGTGCCAGCAGCTCACGGGGGGGCCACGACAATGAGCAGTTCTTC. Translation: CASSSRGGHDNEQFF.

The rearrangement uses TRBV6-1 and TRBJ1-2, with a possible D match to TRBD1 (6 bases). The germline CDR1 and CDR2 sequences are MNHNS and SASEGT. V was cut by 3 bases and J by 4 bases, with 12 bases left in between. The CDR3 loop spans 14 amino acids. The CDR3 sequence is CASSDTGISYGYTF. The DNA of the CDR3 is TGTGCCAGCAGTGACACAGGGATCTCCTATGGCTACACCTTC.

DNA of the CDR3: TGTGCCAGCAGTTACTCGATCGTACAGGGGAATGGCTACACCTTC. Encoded protein: CASSYSIVQGNGYTF. The chain is built from TRBV6-5 and TRBJ1-2; 7 nucleotides align to TRBD1. Germline CDR1 MNHEY, CDR2 SVGAGI. This CDR3 spans 15 amino acids. The V segment lost 0 bases and the J segment 6 bases; nucleotides outside the gene matches: 7.

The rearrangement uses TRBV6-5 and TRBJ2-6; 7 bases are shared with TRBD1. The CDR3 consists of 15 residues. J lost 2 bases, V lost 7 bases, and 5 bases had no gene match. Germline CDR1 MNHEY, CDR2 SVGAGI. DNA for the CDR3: TGTGCCAGCACCCGTGGGACAGCTGGGGCCAACGTCCTGACTTTC. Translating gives CASTRGTAGANVLTF.

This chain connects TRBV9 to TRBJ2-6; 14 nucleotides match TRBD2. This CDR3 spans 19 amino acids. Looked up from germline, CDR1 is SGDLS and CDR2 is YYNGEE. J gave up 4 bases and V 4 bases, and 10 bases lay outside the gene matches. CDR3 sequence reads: CASSSHPGLAGDGANVLTF. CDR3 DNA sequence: TGTGCCAGCAGCTCCCACCCGGGACTAGCGGGGGACGGGGCCAACGTCCTGACTTTC.

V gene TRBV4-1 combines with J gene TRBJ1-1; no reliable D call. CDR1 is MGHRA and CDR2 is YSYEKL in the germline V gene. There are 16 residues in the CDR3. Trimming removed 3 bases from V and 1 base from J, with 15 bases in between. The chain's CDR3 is CASSQSWGSPNTEAFF. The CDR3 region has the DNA TGCGCCAGCAGCCAGTCCTGGGGATCTCCGAACACTGAAGCTTTCTTT.

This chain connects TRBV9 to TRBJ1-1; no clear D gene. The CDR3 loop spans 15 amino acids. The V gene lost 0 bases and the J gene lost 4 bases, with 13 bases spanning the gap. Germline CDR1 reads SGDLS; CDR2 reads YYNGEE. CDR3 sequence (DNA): TGTGCCAGCAGCGTAGACCCAACCGGAGTCACTGAAGCTTTCTTT. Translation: CASSVDPTGVTEAFF.

The CDR3 DNA is TGTGCCAGCAGCTTAGGGGAAGAGACCCAGTACTTC. This sequence encodes CASSLGEETQYF. J is TRBJ2-5 and V is TRBV7-8; no clear D gene. CDR3 length: 12 residues. V was trimmed by 1 base and J by 3 bases, leaving 3 bases between them. Germline V gene lookup returns CDR1 SGHVS and CDR2 FQNEAQ.

The CDR3 here is CASSTRQGYEQFF. CDR3 in DNA: TGTGCCAGCAGCACGAGACAGGGCTATGAGCAGTTCTTC. The rearrangement joins TRBV7-9 to TRBJ2-1; 7 positions match TRBD1. Per germline, CDR1 SEHNR and CDR2 FQNEAQ (reference sequence). Germline trimming cut 5 bases from V and 8 bases from J; bases unmatched to any gene: 6. This CDR3 comprises 13 residues.

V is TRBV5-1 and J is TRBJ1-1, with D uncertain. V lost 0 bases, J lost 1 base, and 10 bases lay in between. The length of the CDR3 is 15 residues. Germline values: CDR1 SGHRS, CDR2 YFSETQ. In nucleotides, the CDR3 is TGCGCCAGCAGCTTGGCCAACCCTAGGAACACTGAAGCTTTCTTT. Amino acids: CASSLANPRNTEAFF.

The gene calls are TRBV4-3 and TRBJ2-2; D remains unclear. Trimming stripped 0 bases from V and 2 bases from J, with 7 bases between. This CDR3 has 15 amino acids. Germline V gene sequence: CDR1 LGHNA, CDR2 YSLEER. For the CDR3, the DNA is TGCGCCAGCAGCCAAGATACCCTAAACACCGGGGAGCTGTTTTTT. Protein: CASSQDTLNTGELFF.

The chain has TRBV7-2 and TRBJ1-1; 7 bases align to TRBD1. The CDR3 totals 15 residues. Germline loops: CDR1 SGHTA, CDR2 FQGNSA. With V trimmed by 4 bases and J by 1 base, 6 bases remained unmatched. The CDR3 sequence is CASSYPGTANTEAFF. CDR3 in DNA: TGTGCCAGCAGCTACCCCGGGACAGCGAACACTGAAGCTTTCTTT.

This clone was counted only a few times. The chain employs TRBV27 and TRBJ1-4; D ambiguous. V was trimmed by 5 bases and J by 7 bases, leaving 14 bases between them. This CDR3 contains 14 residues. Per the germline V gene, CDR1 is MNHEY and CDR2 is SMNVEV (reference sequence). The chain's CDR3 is CASSTEGVGEKLFF. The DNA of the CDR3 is TGTGCCAGCAGTACGGAGGGAGTGGGTGAAAAACTGTTTTTT.

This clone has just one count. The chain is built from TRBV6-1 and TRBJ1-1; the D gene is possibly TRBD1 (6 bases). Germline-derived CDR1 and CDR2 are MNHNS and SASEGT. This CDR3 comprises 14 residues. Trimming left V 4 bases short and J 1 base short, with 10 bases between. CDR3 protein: CASSGVGANTEAFF. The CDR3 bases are TGTGCCAGCAGTGGAGTGGGGGCGAACACTGAAGCTTTCTTT.